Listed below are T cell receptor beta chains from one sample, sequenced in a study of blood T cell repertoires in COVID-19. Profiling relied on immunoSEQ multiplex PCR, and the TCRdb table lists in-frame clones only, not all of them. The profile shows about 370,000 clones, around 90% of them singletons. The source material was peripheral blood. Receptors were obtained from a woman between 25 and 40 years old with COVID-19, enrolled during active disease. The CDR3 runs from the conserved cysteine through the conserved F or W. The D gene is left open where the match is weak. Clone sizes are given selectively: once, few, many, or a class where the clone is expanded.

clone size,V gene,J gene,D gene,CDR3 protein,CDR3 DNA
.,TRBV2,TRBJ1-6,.,CASRIGGSPLHF,TGTGCCAGCAGAATAGGGGGATCACCCCTCCACTTT
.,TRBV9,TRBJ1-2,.,CASSGEGGLNGYTF,TGTGCCAGCAGCGGAGAGGGGGGGCTAAATGGCTACACCTTC
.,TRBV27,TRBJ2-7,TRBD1,CASSPGTAYEQYF,TGTGCCAGCAGTCCCGGGACAGCCTACGAGCAGTACTTC
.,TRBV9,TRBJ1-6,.,CASSPRTGYNSPLHF,TGTGCCAGCAGCCCGCGGACTGGTTATAATTCACCCCTCCACTTT
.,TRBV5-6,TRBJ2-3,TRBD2,CASSFSSTSGGATDTQYF,TGTGCCAGCAGCTTCTCTTCGACTAGCGGGGGGGCCACAGATACGCAGTATTTT
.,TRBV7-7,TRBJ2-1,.,CASSPQGDEQFF,TGTGCTAGCAGCCCACAGGGCGATGAGCAGTTCTTC
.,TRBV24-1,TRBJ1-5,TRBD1,CATSEGDRLEPQHF,TGTGCCACCAGTGAAGGGGACAGGTTGGAGCCCCAGCATTTT
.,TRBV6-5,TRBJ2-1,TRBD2,CASSYGRDEQFF,TGTGCCAGCAGTTACGGGAGGGATGAGCAGTTCTTC
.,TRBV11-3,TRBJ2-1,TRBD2,CASSFLAGLGYNEQFF,TGTGCCAGCAGCTTTCTTGCGGGACTAGGCTACAATGAGCAGTTCTTC
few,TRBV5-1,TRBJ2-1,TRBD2,CASSLPQSNRLAGVGEQFF,TGCGCCAGCAGCTTGCCACAATCGAACCGACTAGCGGGAGTCGGGGAGCAGTTCTTC
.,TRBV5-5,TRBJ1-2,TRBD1,CASSGGTVGATYGYTF,TGTGCCAGCAGCGGAGGGACAGTGGGGGCGACCTATGGCTACACCTTC
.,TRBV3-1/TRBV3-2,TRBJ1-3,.,CASSQVGQSGNTIYF,TGTGCCAGCAGCCAAGTGGGGCAGTCTGGAAACACCATATATTTT
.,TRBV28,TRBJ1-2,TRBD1,CASSLGTGTGYGYTF,TGTGCCAGCAGTTTGGGGACCGGGACAGGCTATGGCTACACCTTC
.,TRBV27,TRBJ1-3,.,CASSKGSPGNTIYF,TGTGCCAGCAGCAAGGGGTCGCCTGGAAACACCATATATTTT
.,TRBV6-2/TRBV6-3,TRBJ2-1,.,CASSYVGNEQFF,TGTGCCAGCAGTTACGTCGGGAACGAGCAGTTCTTC
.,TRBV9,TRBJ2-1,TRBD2,CASSVVGGGRYNEQFF,TGTGCCAGCAGCGTAGTTGGCGGGGGGCGTTACAATGAGCAGTTCTTC
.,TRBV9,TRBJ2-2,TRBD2,CASSVTGTSAGELFF,TGTGCCAGCAGCGTAACCGGGACTAGCGCCGGGGAGCTGTTTTTT
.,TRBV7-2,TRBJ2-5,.,CASSFAGRVETQYF,TGTGCCAGCAGCTTTGCGGGACGGGTAGAGACCCAGTACTTC
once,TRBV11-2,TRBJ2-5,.,CASSFRGSRGETQYF,TGTGCCAGCAGCTTTAGAGGCAGTAGGGGGGAGACCCAGTACTTC
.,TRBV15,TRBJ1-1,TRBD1,CATSRDRWNTEAFF,TGTGCCACCAGCAGGGACAGGTGGAACACTGAAGCTTTCTTT
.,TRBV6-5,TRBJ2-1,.,CASSYVGEVRGEQFF,TGTGCCAGCAGTTACGTAGGGGAGGTTAGGGGTGAGCAGTTCTTC
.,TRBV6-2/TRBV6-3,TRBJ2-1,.,CASSYALDLKYNEQFF,TGTGCCAGCAGTTACGCTTTAGACTTGAAATACAATGAGCAGTTCTTC
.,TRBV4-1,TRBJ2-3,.,CASSQDLVGTQYF,TGCGCCAGCAGCCAAGATCTGGTCGGTACGCAGTATTTT
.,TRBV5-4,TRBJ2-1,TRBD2,CASSLAWRELHNEQFF,TGTGCCAGCAGCTTGGCGTGGCGGGAGCTCCACAATGAGCAGTTCTTC
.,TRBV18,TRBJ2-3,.,CASSPGSADTQYF,TGTGCCAGCTCACCGGGGAGCGCAGATACGCAGTATTTT
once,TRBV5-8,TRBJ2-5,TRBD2,CASSPGVWRGGGIEETQYF,TGTGCCAGCTCCCCCGGCGTGTGGCGCGGGGGAGGAATAGAAGAGACCCAGTACTTC
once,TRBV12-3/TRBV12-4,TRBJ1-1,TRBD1,CASAGQLNTEAFF,TGTGCCAGCGCGGGACAGTTGAACACTGAAGCTTTCTTT
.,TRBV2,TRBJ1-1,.,CASSEQVTDEAFF,TGTGCCAGCAGTGAACAAGTAACAGATGAAGCTTTCTTT
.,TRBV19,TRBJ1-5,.,CASSMGNPGNQPQHF,TGTGCCAGTAGTATGGGCAATCCAGGCAATCAGCCCCAGCATTTT
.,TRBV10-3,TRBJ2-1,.,CAISAQGNEQFF,TGTGCCATCAGCGCCCAGGGTAATGAGCAGTTCTTC
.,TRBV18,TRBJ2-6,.,CASSPPLGSLSGANVLTF,TGTGCCAGCTCACCACCCCTTGGGAGTCTCTCTGGGGCCAACGTCCTGACTTTC